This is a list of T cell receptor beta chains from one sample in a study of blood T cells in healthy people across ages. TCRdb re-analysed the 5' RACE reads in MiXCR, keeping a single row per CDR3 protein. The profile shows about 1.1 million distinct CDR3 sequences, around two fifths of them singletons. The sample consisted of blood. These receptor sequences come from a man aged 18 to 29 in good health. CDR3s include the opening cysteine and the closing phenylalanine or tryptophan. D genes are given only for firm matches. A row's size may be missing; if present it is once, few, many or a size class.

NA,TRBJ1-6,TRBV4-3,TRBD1,TGCGCCAGCAGCCAAGATTTAACAGGGGCGGCCTCACCCCTCCACTTT,CASSQDLTGAASPLHF
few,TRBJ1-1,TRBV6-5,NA,TGTGCCAGCAGCCCCAGTGGGATGGCTGAAGCTTTCTTT,CASSPSGMAEAFF
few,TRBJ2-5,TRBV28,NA,TGTGCCAGCAGTTTATTAGACCCGACGGGGACCCAGTACTTC,CASSLLDPTGTQYF
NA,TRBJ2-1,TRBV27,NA,TGTGCCAGCAGTTTTTCCAGGGACAATGAGCAGTTCTTC,CASSFSRDNEQFF
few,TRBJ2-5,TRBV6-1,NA,TGTGCCAGCAGTGAGGCAGGGGTCCTGCAGACCCAGTACTTC,CASSEAGVLQTQYF
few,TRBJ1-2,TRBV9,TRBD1,TGTGCCAGCAGCGCGGACAGGGTTGGCTACACCTTC,CASSADRVGYTF
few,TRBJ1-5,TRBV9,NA,TGTGCCAGCAGCGTAGACGATAGCAATCAGCCCCAGCATTTT,CASSVDDSNQPQHF
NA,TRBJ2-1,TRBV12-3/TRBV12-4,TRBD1,TGTGCCAGCAGTTCCCGGACAGGGGGCTTCTACAATGAGCAGTTCTTC,CASSSRTGGFYNEQFF
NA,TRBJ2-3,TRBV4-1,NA,TGCGCCAGCAGCCACCCAGGGGCAAGCACAGATACGCAGTATTTT,CASSHPGASTDTQYF
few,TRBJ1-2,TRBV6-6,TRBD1,TGTGCCAGCAGAGAACAGGGGACTATCTCAGGCTACACCTTC,CASREQGTISGYTF
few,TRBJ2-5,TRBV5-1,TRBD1,TGCGCCAGCAGCTTGCTCTCCGGGACAGCCTTCCAAGAGACCCAGTACTTC,CASSLLSGTAFQETQYF
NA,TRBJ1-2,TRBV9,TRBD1,TGTGCCAGCAGTGGGGGGGACAGCGATCTCTACACCTTC,CASSGGDSDLYTF
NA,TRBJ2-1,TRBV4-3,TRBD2,TGCGCCAGCAGCCAAGAACTAACTAGCGGCCCTCGGTTCTTC,CASSQELTSGPRFF
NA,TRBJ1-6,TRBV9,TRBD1,TGTGCCAGTCGGACAGGGGGCGGCTCCTATAATTCACCCCTCCACTTT,CASRTGGGSYNSPLHF
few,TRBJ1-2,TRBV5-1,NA,TGCGCCAGCAGCCTGGACGGCCTAGCTAACTATGGCTACACCTTC,CASSLDGLANYGYTF
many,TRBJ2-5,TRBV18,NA,TGTGCCAGCAGTCCCAGTGAGACCCAGTACTTC,CASSPSETQYF
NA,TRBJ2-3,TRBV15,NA,TGTGCCACCAGCAGAGAGCGCGGGGCCACAGATACGCAGTATTTT,CATSRERGATDTQYF
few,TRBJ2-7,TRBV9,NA,TGTGCCAGCAGCGGACAACTAGATTACGAGCAGTACTTC,CASSGQLDYEQYF
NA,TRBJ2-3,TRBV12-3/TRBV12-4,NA,TGTGCCAGCAGCGGTCGGGGGATCACAGATACGCAGTATTTC,CASSGRGITDTQYF
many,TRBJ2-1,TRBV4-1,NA,TGCGCCAGCAGCTTTCCTAGAAAAGAGCAGTTCTTC,CASSFPRKEQFF
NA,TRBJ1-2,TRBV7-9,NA,TGTGCCAGCAGCGAACAGAATGACAACTATGGCTACACCTTC,CASSEQNDNYGYTF
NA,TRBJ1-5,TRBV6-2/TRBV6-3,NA,TGTGCCAGCTCAAACCCTTTTCAGCCCCAGCATTTT,CASSNPFQPQHF
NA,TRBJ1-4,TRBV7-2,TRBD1,TGTGCCAGCAGCTTGGGACAGGTACAGGGGTGGCATGAAAAACTGTTTTTT,CASSLGQVQGWHEKLFF